Below are 28 T cell receptor beta chains sequenced from a single sample in a study of T cells in Graves' hyperthyroidism and ophthalmopathy. TCR beta CDR3 regions were amplified from RNA transcripts. HTBI primers were employed in a first-round RT-PCR of the TCR CDR3. Via MiXCR, TCRdb re-called the multiplex PCR reads, giving one row per CDR3 protein. The sample contains 500,000 to 700,000 distinct CDR3 sequences, 16% of which appear only once. The sample comprised blood. These receptors all stem from a woman aged 18 to 35 with Graves' hyperthyroidism.

With regard to this clonotype: This may arise from a read error, as a much more abundant clone is one base away. The chain couples TRBV30 to TRBJ2-4; TRBD1 agrees at 9 bases. The CDR3 sequence is 14 residues long. Germline V gene lookup returns CDR1 GTSNPN and CDR2 SVGIG (reference sequence). The CDR3 loop reads CAWHHGTGKNMQYF. In DNA form, the CDR3 reads TGTGCCTGGCATCACGGGACAGGGAAAAACATGCAGTACTTC. Full variable domain (remainder filled in from reference TRBV30 and TRBJ2-4): SQTIHQWPATLVQPVGSPLSLECTVEGTSNPNLYWYRQAAGRGLQLLFYSVGIGQISSEVPQNLSASRPQDRQFILSSKKLLLSDSGFYLCAWHHGTGKNMQYFGAGTRLSVL.

Of note for this clonotype: A much bigger clone sits one base away, suggesting this may be a read error. This chain connects TRBV20-1 to TRBJ2-7; D could derive from TRBD1 or TRBD2 (5 bases each). V lost 5 bases and J 6 bases, leaving 17 bases between the germline ends. The length of the CDR3 is 13 residues. Germline loops: CDR1 DFQATT, CDR2 SNEGSKA (reference sequence). CDR3: CSAGRGRAFEQYF. The CDR3 DNA follows: TGCAGTGCTGGCCGGGGCAGGGCATTCGAGCAGTACTTC.

This clonotype has a handful of counts. The genes are TRBV4-2 and TRBJ2-5; 8 bases agree with TRBD1. The CDR3 sequence is 16 residues long. Germline assignment: CDR1 LGHNA and CDR2 YNFKEQ. V was clipped by 1 base and J by 5 bases; unmatched bases: 9. The CDR3: CASSQVATGARETQYF. Written as DNA, the CDR3 is TGTGCCAGCAGCCAAGTAGCGACAGGGGCGAGGGAGACCCAGTACTTC.

At least ten counts were recorded for this clonotype. This rearrangement joins TRBV11-2 to TRBJ2-5, with D perhaps being TRBD1 or TRBD2 (5 bases each). The CDR3 has 15 amino acids. Germline V CDR1 and CDR2: SGHAT, FQNNGV. V lost 0 bases and J 4 bases, leaving 12 bases between the germline ends. As DNA, the CDR3 is TGTGCCAGCAGCTTAGATCCTACGAGGGGAGAGACCCAGTACTTC. This encodes CASSLDPTRGETQYF. The variable domain in full, completed from reference TRBV11-2 and TRBJ2-5, reads EAGVAQSPRYKIIEKRQSVAFWCNPISGHATLYWYQQILGQGPKLLIQFQNNGVVDDSQLPKDRFSAERLKGVDSTLKIQPAKLEDSAVYLCASSLDPTRGETQYFGPGTRLLVL.

This clonotype came up a few times. The chain carries TRBV5-8 and TRBJ2-2, with D perhaps matching TRBD1 (5 bases). The V gene lost 4 bases and the J gene lost 5 bases, with 15 bases spanning the gap. The CDR3 runs to 15 residues. Germline V gives CDR1 SGHTS, CDR2 YDEGEE. CDR3: CASSTYLRVTGELFF. The CDR3 DNA is TGTGCCAGCAGCACTTACCTCAGGGTAACCGGGGAGCTGTTTTTT.

This chain joins TRBV13 and TRBJ2-5, with 8 positions matching TRBD1. The CDR3 has 14 residues. Germline assignment: CDR1 PRHDT and CDR2 FYEKMQ (reference sequence). V lost 5 bases, J lost 5 bases, and 7 bases stayed unmatched. The DNA for the CDR3 is TGTGCCAGCAGCCCGGGACAGGCGGGGGAGACCCAGTACTTC. Translated: CASSPGQAGETQYF.

The chain combines TRBV29-1 with TRBJ2-7, with a weak D call TRBD2 (7 bases). The DNA end is more similar to TRBJ2-1, so the J call may be wrong. Looked up from germline, CDR1 is SQVTM and CDR2 is ANQGSEA. The CDR3 spans 12 residues. CDR3 nucleotides: TGCAGCGCCCAGGTATGGGGGGGCGAGCAGTTCTTC. Residues: CSAQVWGGEQFF.

The chain combines TRBV7-9 with TRBJ2-5, with a weak D call TRBD2 (6 bases). CDR1 SEHNR and CDR2 FQNEAQ come from the germline V gene (reference sequence). The CDR3 is 15 amino acids. Trimming removed 5 bases from V and 4 bases from J, with 17 bases in between. CDR3 nucleotides: TGTGCCAGCAGCGCGGGACTCCAGGAGGGAGAGACCCAGTACTTC. It yields the protein CASSAGLQEGETQYF.

This clonotype was recorded once. The J gene is TRBJ2-1, the V gene TRBV6-2 or TRBV6-3, with D uncertain. CDR1 MNHEY and CDR2 SVGEGT come from the germline V gene. This CDR3 has 13 amino acids. The ends were cut back, 10 bases at V and 8 bases at J, with 18 bases in the middle. This CDR3 is CATKPVSPDEQFF. The CDR3 DNA reads TGTGCCACCAAACCCGTTAGTCCCGATGAGCAGTTCTTC.

There are a few counts of this clonotype. V gene TRBV10-3 combines with J gene TRBJ2-3; D gene unclear. Germline V lookup: CDR1 ENHRY, CDR2 SYGVKD. The CDR3 has 13 amino acids. Deletions cut 4 bases from V and 2 bases from J, with 7 bases between. The CDR3 sequence: CAISVLVTDTQYF. CDR3 nucleotide sequence: TGTGCCATCAGTGTCCTTGTCACAGATACGCAGTATTTT.

In this sample, this clonotype turned up many times. This chain links TRBV7-9 with TRBJ2-3; 9 bases are shared with TRBD1. V dropped 5 bases and J dropped 2; count of bases not matched to a gene: 5. Germline-derived CDR1 and CDR2 are SEHNR and FQNEAQ (reference sequence). The CDR3 contains 15 residues. The CDR3 coding sequence is TGTGCCAGCAGCCCCCGGGACAGGGACACAGATACGCAGTATTTT. Its protein product is CASSPRDRDTDTQYF.

This clonotype was detected a few times. The V gene is TRBV7-6, the J gene TRBJ2-1, with 9 bases that match TRBD2. Germline V CDR1 and CDR2: SGHVS, FNYEAQ. This CDR3 has 17 amino acids. After removal of 5 bases from V and 0 bases from J, the junction contained 8 bases not matched to a gene. CDR3 DNA sequence: TGTGCCAGCAGCCCCAGACAGGGACTAGCCTCCTACAATGAGCAGTTCTTC. Translation: CASSPRQGLASYNEQFF.

This clonotype was recorded a few times. This sequence joins TRBV20-1 and TRBJ1-2; D is possibly TRBD1 (5 bases). Trimming cost V 2 bases and J 1 base, with 11 bases left between them. From germline, CDR1 is DFQATT and CDR2 SNEGSKA (reference sequence). CDR3 length: 14 amino acids. The CDR3 DNA is TGCAGTGCTAGATGGCCCAGGGTTAACTATGGCTACACCTTC. Its protein product is CSARWPRVNYGYTF.

In DNA form, the CDR3 reads TGTGCCAGCAAGCCAGGGGTCCGGGGCAATGAGCAGTTCTTC. This encodes CASKPGVRGNEQFF. The rearrangement links TRBV6-1 to TRBJ2-1; D possibly corresponds to TRBD1 (6 bases). Deletions cut 7 bases from V and 6 bases from J, with 16 bases between. This CDR3 region has 14 residues. CDR1 MNHNS and CDR2 SASEGT come from the germline V gene.

This clonotype was detected ten times or more. This chain connects TRBV27 to TRBJ1-4; unclear D gene. V lost 1 base and J lost 4, with 4 bases in between. This CDR3 contains 13 residues. The V gene's germline CDR1 is MNHEY and CDR2 SMNVEV (reference sequence). The CDR3 DNA follows: TGTGCCAGCAGTTTATACAGTAATGAAAAACTGTTTTTT. Translation: CASSLYSNEKLFF.

There are many counts of this clonotype. The gene calls are TRBV6-5 and TRBJ2-7, with D possibly being TRBD1 or TRBD2 (5 bases each). CDR1 is MNHEY and CDR2 is SVGAGI in the germline V gene. CDR3 length equals 17 residues. V dropped 0 bases and J dropped 3 bases, with 18 bases sitting between them. The CDR3 loop reads CASSYSRGAETLYEQYF. The CDR3 DNA sequence: TGTGCCAGCAGTTACTCGAGAGGGGCGGAGACCCTCTACGAGCAGTACTTC.

This clonotype was counted ten times or more. The chain's CDR3 is CASSGLDRGEQFF. CDR3 nucleotides: TGTGCCAGCAGTGGGTTAGACAGGGGCGAGCAGTTCTTC. The chain uses TRBV2 and TRBJ2-1, with 8 bases identical to TRBD1. The CDR3 is made up of 13 amino acids. CDR1 and CDR2 (germline): SNHLY, FYNNEI. With V trimmed by 4 bases and J by 10 bases, 6 bases remained unmatched.

This clonotype was seen at least ten times. The V gene is TRBV28, the J gene TRBJ2-3; D possibly uses TRBD1 or TRBD2 (5 bases each). V was pared by 3 bases and J by 2 bases, with 9 bases between. The CDR3 length is 14 residues. Germline V gene data show CDR1 as MDHEN and CDR2 as SYDVKM. CDR3: CASSFTGTTDTQYF. The CDR3 region has the DNA TGTGCCAGCAGTTTCACCGGGACCACAGATACGCAGTATTTT.

The chain is built from TRBV19 and TRBJ1-5, with no clear D. Germline V CDR1 and CDR2: LNHDA, SQIVND (reference sequence). The CDR3 extends over 13 amino acids. The germline V and J ends were trimmed by 3 bases and 7 bases, with 10 bases remaining between them. CDR3: CASSMIHGQPQHF. The CDR3 DNA reads TGTGCCAGTAGTATGATACACGGGCAGCCCCAGCATTTT.

The chain combines TRBV20-1 with TRBJ2-5, with TRBD2 identical over 7 bases. Per the germline V gene, CDR1 is DFQATT and CDR2 is SNEGSKA (reference sequence). The V and J ends lost 3 bases and 1 base, in that order; junction bases with no gene match: 5. This CDR3 comprises 14 residues. CDR3 nucleotide sequence: TGCAGTGCTAGGTTTAGCGGGTTCCAAGAGACCCAGTACTTC. Translated: CSARFSGFQETQYF.

The table lists this clonotype with a few counts. This chain joins TRBV20-1 and TRBJ2-1, with TRBD1 identical over 10 bases. With 0 bases clipped from V and 10 bases from J, the junction kept 6 bases outside the gene matches. This CDR3 is built from 14 residues. Germline lookup yields CDR1 DFQATT and CDR2 SNEGSKA (reference sequence). The CDR3 loop reads CSARDGTGVDEQFF. CDR3 bases: TGCAGTGCTAGAGATGGGACAGGGGTGGACGAGCAGTTCTTC.

V is TRBV7-8 and J is TRBJ2-5; 8 nucleotides align to TRBD2. Trimming removed 2 bases from V and 2 bases from J; junction bases left unmatched: 4. Germline assignment: CDR1 SGHVS and CDR2 FQNEAQ. CDR3 length: 15 amino acids. CDR3 nucleotide sequence: TGTGCCAGCAGCTTACACGGGAGGGCACAAGAGACCCAGTACTTC. Translated: CASSLHGRAQETQYF.

In this sample, this clonotype turned up many times. This chain links TRBV12-5 with TRBJ2-3; 10 bases are a match to TRBD2. Germline-derived CDR1 and CDR2 are LGHNT and FRNRAP. The V gene end was trimmed by 7 bases and the J gene end by 6 bases; junction bases not matched to a gene: 10. This CDR3 has 15 amino acids. Here the CDR3 reads CASAPSSGGGDTQYF. In DNA form, the CDR3 reads TGTGCTAGTGCCCCTTCTAGCGGGGGCGGCGATACGCAGTATTTT. Filled out from reference TRBV12-5 and TRBJ2-3, the complete variable domain reads DARVTQTPRHKVTEMGQEVTMRCQPILGHNTVFWYRQTMMQGLELLAYFRNRAPLDDSGMPKDRFSAEMPDATLATLKIQPSEPRDSAVYFCASAPSSGGGDTQYFGPGTRLTVL.

This clonotype was seen a handful of times. This chain uses TRBV4-1 with TRBJ1-2; D perhaps matches TRBD1 (6 bases). Deletions cut 0 bases from V and 5 bases from J, with 16 bases between. The V gene's germline CDR1 is MGHRA and CDR2 YSYEKL. The CDR3 has 16 amino acids. The CDR3 DNA follows: TGCGCCAGCAGCCAAGAGCCGGGACAAAGCATTTATGGCTACACCTTC. This gives the protein CASSQEPGQSIYGYTF.

This clonotype was counted many times. The V and J genes are TRBV27 and TRBJ1-5; no firm D call. The germline V gene has CDR1 MNHEY and CDR2 SMNVEV (reference sequence). CDR3 size: 15 residues. Trimming left V 7 bases short and J 0 bases short, with 13 bases between. Here the CDR3 DNA reads TGTGCCAGCACCTATTTCGGGCATAGCAATCAGCCCCAGCATTTT. This sequence encodes CASTYFGHSNQPQHF.

A few counts support this clonotype. The genes are TRBV20-1 and TRBJ2-1; D gene ambiguous. The CDR3 sequence is 14 residues long. V dropped 3 bases and J dropped 0 bases, with 9 bases sitting between them. Germline V gives CDR1 DFQATT, CDR2 SNEGSKA (reference sequence). CDR3 amino acids: CSASRRSSYNEQFF. The CDR3 bases are TGCAGTGCTAGTCGGCGGAGCTCCTACAATGAGCAGTTCTTC.

In its sample, this clonotype was seen a few times. This chain connects TRBV5-1 to TRBJ2-2; no firm D call. The CDR3 contains 12 residues. Per the germline V gene, CDR1 is SGHRS and CDR2 is YFSETQ. Trimming removed 7 bases at V and 6 bases at J, with 10 bases between. The CDR3 DNA sequence: TGCGCCAGCCAACTTGTACCCGGGGAGCTGTTTTTT. Its translation: CASQLVPGELFF.

There are a few counts of this clonotype. The rearrangement links TRBV20-1 to TRBJ2-5; 10 nucleotides agree with TRBD2. This CDR3 is 12 amino acids long. The J segment lost 11 bases and the V segment lost 3 bases, leaving 6 bases of the junction unmatched. In germline, CDR1 is DFQATT, CDR2 SNEGSKA (reference sequence). The CDR3 bases are TGCAGTGCTAGTTTGCTAGCGGGGGTTCAGTACTTC. Translation: CSASLLAGVQYF.